The rows below give T cell receptor beta chains drawn from one sample of a study of blood T cell repertoires in COVID-19. Profiled with immunoSEQ multiplex PCR; TCRdb holds only in-frame clones, not every one. The top ten hold roughly 3% of the sample, which has approximately 230,000 clones, 87% seen once. Sequencing was performed on peripheral blood. The receptors derive from a man aged 18 to 29 with active or convalescent COVID-19. CDR3s include the opening cysteine and the closing phenylalanine or tryptophan. The D gene is left open where the match is weak. A row's size may be missing; if present it is once, few, many or a size class.

v_gene: TRBV9; d_gene: TRBD2; abundance: NA; len: 14; j_gene: TRBJ2-7; CDR3aa: CASSSSGSSYEQYF; CDR3nt: TGTGCCAGCAGCAGTAGCGGGAGCTCCTACGAGCAGTACTTC
v_gene: TRBV5-4; d_gene: TRBD1; abundance: NA; len: 18; j_gene: TRBJ1-3; CDR3aa: CASSSSRITGGLGNTIYF; CDR3nt: TGTGCCAGCAGCTCGTCGCGTATTACAGGGGGCCTCGGAAACACCATATATTTT
v_gene: TRBV5-8; d_gene: TRBD1; abundance: NA; len: 14; j_gene: TRBJ1-2; CDR3aa: CASSGGTGFYGYTF; CDR3nt: TGTGCCAGCAGCGGGGGGACAGGATTTTATGGCTACACCTTC
v_gene: TRBV4-3; d_gene: NA; abundance: NA; len: 14; j_gene: TRBJ1-4; CDR3aa: CASSQGIQGEKLFF; CDR3nt: TGCGCCAGCAGCCAAGGCATACAGGGTGAAAAACTGTTTTTT
v_gene: TRBV27; d_gene: TRBD1; abundance: few; len: 15; j_gene: TRBJ2-1; CDR3aa: CASSFGQGWANEQFF; CDR3nt: TGTGCCAGCAGTTTCGGACAGGGGTGGGCCAATGAGCAGTTCTTC
v_gene: TRBV18; d_gene: NA; abundance: NA; len: 15; j_gene: TRBJ1-1; CDR3aa: CASSPSLWGGTEAFF; CDR3nt: TGTGCCAGCTCACCAAGTTTGTGGGGAGGCACTGAAGCTTTCTTT
v_gene: TRBV9; d_gene: NA; abundance: NA; len: 14; j_gene: TRBJ1-1; CDR3aa: CASSSPNSSSKAFF; CDR3nt: TGTGCCAGCAGCTCTCCTAATTCGTCGAGTAAAGCTTTCTTT
v_gene: TRBV27; d_gene: TRBD1; abundance: NA; len: 16; j_gene: TRBJ2-2; CDR3aa: CASSASGTANTGELFF; CDR3nt: TGTGCCAGCAGTGCCTCCGGGACAGCGAACACCGGGGAGCTGTTTTTT
v_gene: TRBV6-6; d_gene: TRBD2; abundance: few; len: 15; j_gene: TRBJ2-2; CDR3aa: CATPRTSGNTGELFF; CDR3nt: TGTGCCACCCCTAGGACTAGCGGGAACACCGGGGAGCTGTTTTTT
v_gene: TRBV5-6; d_gene: TRBD2; abundance: NA; len: 12; j_gene: TRBJ2-7; CDR3aa: CASSSGRYEQYF; CDR3nt: TGTGCCAGCAGTTCCGGGAGGTACGAGCAGTACTTC